The 21 T cell receptor beta chains given below trace back to one sample, sequenced in a study of response to subunit inactivated influenza vaccine. TCRdb analysed the RT-PCR reads with MiXCR anew, one entry per CDR3 protein. The sample consists of approximately 500,000 distinct CDR3 sequences, over 10% of them appearing once. This material consisted of PBMCs from blood, taken roughly 47 days after vaccination. The receptors derive from a man aged 50 to 59 who received an inactivated influenza vaccine.

There are many counts of this clonotype. The chain has TRBV29-1 and TRBJ2-1; the D is unclear. The CDR3 spans 9 residues. Germline values: CDR1 SQVTM, CDR2 ANQGSEA. The V and J ends lost 3 bases and 10 bases respectively, with 4 bases between them. The CDR3, as DNA: TGCAGCGTTGATGGGGAGCAGTTCTTC. Translated, it gives CSVDGEQFF.

The rearrangement uses TRBV6-2 or TRBV6-3 and TRBJ2-3, with 11 positions matching TRBD1. Germline V CDR1 and CDR2: MNHEY, SVGEGT. CDR3 size: 18 residues. Germline trimming cut 6 bases from V and 1 base from J; bases unmatched to any gene: 12. The CDR3: CASRDPGQGGMGTDTQYF. CDR3 nucleotides: TGTGCCAGCAGAGACCCGGGACAGGGGGGGATGGGCACAGATACGCAGTATTTT.

The sample holds a few counts of this clonotype. The chain carries TRBV10-2 and TRBJ1-2; 7 nucleotides match TRBD1. V shed 6 bases, J shed 3 bases, and the junction held 7 bases outside the gene matches. CDR3 length: 14 amino acids. The germline V gene has CDR1 WSHSY and CDR2 SAAADI. The CDR3 is CASRGAGGDYGYTF. The CDR3 region has the DNA TGCGCCAGCAGGGGGGCAGGGGGGGACTATGGCTACACCTTC.

The V and J genes are TRBV28 and TRBJ1-2; D gene unclear. The CDR3 runs to 12 residues. CDR1 is MDHEN, CDR2 SYDVKM, per germline. V lost 7 bases to trimming and J lost 4 bases, with 10 bases between them. The CDR3 bases are TGTGCCAGCACCCCACGGTCCTATGGCTACACCTTC. Encoded protein: CASTPRSYGYTF.

The chain joins TRBV27 to TRBJ1-5; D remains unclear. Germline CDR1 is MNHEY and CDR2 is SMNVEV (reference sequence). Trimming stripped 6 bases from V and 0 bases from J, with 15 bases between. The CDR3 consists of 16 residues. The CDR3 spells CASRRSSGYSNQPQHF. In nucleotides, the CDR3 is TGTGCCAGCAGGCGATCTTCTGGGTATAGCAATCAGCCCCAGCATTTT.

The table lists this clonotype with a few counts. This chain connects TRBV6-1 to TRBJ2-7, with 13 nucleotides matching TRBD2. This CDR3 spans 15 amino acids. Germline loops: CDR1 MNHNS, CDR2 SASEGT. J gave up 3 bases and V 9 bases, and 8 bases lay outside the gene matches. CDR3 coding DNA: TGTGCCAGTGGGAGGACTAGCGGGAGTATCTACGAGCAGTACTTC. Protein product: CASGRTSGSIYEQYF.

The genes are TRBV4-3 and TRBJ2-2, with D perhaps TRBD1 or TRBD2 (5 bases each). This CDR3 has 16 residues. Trimming removed 1 base from V and 6 bases from J, with 15 bases in between. From germline, CDR1 is LGHNA and CDR2 YSLEER. The CDR3 bases are TGCGCCAGCAGCCAAGCCGGGACCTCACCCCCCGGGGAGCTGTTTTTT. This gives the protein CASSQAGTSPPGELFF.

This clonotype was counted a few times. The CDR3 protein is CASRRGTSSYNEQFF. The CDR3 nucleotides are TGTGCCAGCAGAAGGGGAACAAGCTCCTACAATGAGCAGTTCTTC. The chain links TRBV2 to TRBJ2-1; D is perhaps TRBD1 (5 bases). Germline CDR1 SNHLY, CDR2 FYNNEI. The CDR3 consists of 15 residues. V was shortened by 6 bases and J by 0 bases, with 12 bases between the two germline ends.

There are many counts of this clonotype. J is TRBJ2-7 and V is TRBV28; 10 bases are a match to TRBD2. Losses at the gene ends were 6 bases for V and 0 bases for J; bases not matched to a gene: 2. Germline V CDR1 and CDR2: MDHEN, SYDVKM. The CDR3 runs to 14 residues. CDR3 loop: CASRLAGPSYEQYF. The CDR3 bases are TGTGCCAGCAGACTAGCGGGGCCCTCCTACGAGCAGTACTTC.

The genes are TRBV14 and TRBJ2-1; D unclear. The V gene lost 1 base and the J gene lost 12 bases, with 7 bases spanning the gap. This CDR3 region has 11 residues. In germline, CDR1 is SGHDN, CDR2 FVKESK. The CDR3 here is CASSQGLLQFF. As DNA, the CDR3 is TGTGCCAGCAGCCAAGGCTTGCTGCAGTTCTTC.

The J gene is TRBJ2-1, the V gene TRBV27; TRBD2 agrees at 10 bases. Per germline, CDR1 MNHEY and CDR2 SMNVEV (reference sequence). The CDR3 covers 15 residues. Trimming at V came to 5 bases and at J to 4 bases, leaving 5 bases not matched to a gene. CDR3 bases: TGTGCCAGCAGTATAGCGGGGGGCGCGTACAATGAGCAGTTCTTC. This gives the protein CASSIAGGAYNEQFF.

V and J are TRBV12-3 or TRBV12-4 and TRBJ1-5; perhaps TRBD1 as D (6 bases). V was pared by 6 bases and J by 5 bases, with 11 bases between. The CDR3 has 13 residues. This CDR3 reads CASRLQGDQPQHF. CDR3 coding DNA: TGTGCCAGCAGGCTACAGGGCGATCAGCCCCAGCATTTT.

This clonotype was counted a few times. V gene TRBV25-1 combines with J gene TRBJ2-3, with D possibly being TRBD1 (6 bases). Germline V lookup: CDR1 MGHDK, CDR2 SYGVNS. V lost 5 bases, J lost 0 bases, and 12 bases lay in between. CDR3 length equals 15 residues. The CDR3 protein is CASSTQTGSTDTQYF. CDR3 DNA: TGTGCCAGCAGTACGCAGACAGGTAGCACAGATACGCAGTATTTT.

In its sample, this clonotype was seen a few times. The J gene is TRBJ2-2, the V gene TRBV5-1; D is unresolved. The CDR3 covers 14 residues. Per the germline V gene, CDR1 is SGHRS and CDR2 is YFSETQ. Trimming took 4 bases from V and 1 from J, leaving 8 bases between them. The CDR3 region has the DNA TGCGCCAGCAGCCTACCGGAGAACACCGGGGAGCTGTTTTTT. The encoded protein is CASSLPENTGELFF. Looking up the rest from reference TRBV5-1 and TRBJ2-2 gives the full variable domain: KAGVTQTPRYLIKTRGQQVTLSCSPISGHRSVSWYQQTPGQGLQFLFEYFSETQRNKGNFPGRFSGRQFSNSRSEMNVSTLELGDSALYLCASSLPENTGELFFGEGSRLTVL.

This clonotype was seen only a few times. The chain's CDR3 is CASSLQGGNNEQFF. Here the CDR3 DNA reads TGCGCCAGCAGCTTACAGGGTGGAAACAATGAGCAGTTCTTC. J is TRBJ2-1 and V is TRBV5-1; the D gene is possibly TRBD1 (6 bases). The CDR3 extends over 14 amino acids. V dropped 2 bases and J dropped 5 bases, with 11 bases sitting between them. Germline assignment: CDR1 SGHRS and CDR2 YFSETQ.

This rearrangement joins TRBV12-2 to TRBJ2-2; the table calls TRBD2, which could not be checked here. TRBV12-2 is deemed a pseudogene. The CDR3 sequence is 16 residues long. For the CDR3, the DNA is TGTGCAAGTCGCTTTTTTAAGCGGACGGCCACCGGGGAGCTGTTTTTT. Amino acid sequence: CASRFFKRTATGELFF.

This clonotype appeared many times. The CDR3 coding sequence is TGTGCCAGCAGGGGGAGAGGGGGAACCGGGGAGCTGTTTTTT. Its protein is CASRGRGGTGELFF. The rearrangement uses TRBV6-1 and TRBJ2-2; D might be TRBD1 (6 bases). V was cut by 6 bases and J by 5 bases, with 13 bases left in between. Germline-derived CDR1 and CDR2 are MNHNS and SASEGT. This CDR3 region has 14 residues.

V usage is TRBV29-1 and J usage is TRBJ2-2, with 9 bases that match TRBD1. This CDR3 spans 13 amino acids. The ends lost 6 bases at V and 3 bases at J; junction bases unmatched: 2. CDR1 and CDR2 (germline): SQVTM, ANQGSEA. The CDR3 protein is CSVGQGYTGELFF. The CDR3 DNA sequence: TGCAGCGTCGGACAGGGGTACACCGGGGAGCTGTTTTTT.

This clonotype was seen a few times. V gene TRBV29-1 combines with J gene TRBJ2-3, with no clear D. The CDR3 has 14 amino acids. V was clipped by 0 bases and J by 0 bases, with 7 bases between them. Germline V gene lookup returns CDR1 SQVTM and CDR2 ANQGSEA. The CDR3 reads CSVEDRASTDTQYF. The CDR3 DNA sequence: TGCAGCGTTGAAGATCGAGCTAGCACAGATACGCAGTATTTT.

The chain has TRBV30 and TRBJ2-2; TRBD2 matches at 12 bases. V lost 8 bases to trimming and J lost 5 bases; unmatched junction nucleotides: 6. The CDR3 has 14 amino acids. The germline CDR1 and CDR2 sequences are GTSNPN and SVGIG (reference sequence). The CDR3 reads CALIGLAGTGELFF. The CDR3 bases are TGTGCCCTAATCGGACTAGCGGGGACCGGGGAGCTGTTTTTT.

The sample holds many counts of this clonotype. V and J are TRBV12-3 or TRBV12-4 and TRBJ2-1; 8 bases map to TRBD2. This CDR3 comprises 16 residues. The trim removed 7 bases at V and 0 bases at J, leaving 8 bases unmatched. CDR3 in amino acids: CASNPGGSSSYNEQFF. The CDR3, as DNA: TGTGCCAGCAATCCGGGGGGGTCTAGCTCCTACAATGAGCAGTTCTTC.